Included here is one T cell receptor (beta chain) sequence, with context. This record comes from a study of blood T cell repertoires in COVID-19. In the study overall: Acute and convalescent COVID-19 specimens originated in the United States, Italy and Spain.

Looked up from germline, CDR1 is MDHEN and CDR2 is SYDVKM. V was clipped by 1 base and J by 7 bases, with 10 bases between them. The CDR3 runs to 13 residues. Study processing details: Estimates of nucleated cell counts were drawn from the amplification of reference gene primers. Only in-frame clones appear in the TCRdb table, and some are missing; sequencing was by immunoSEQ multiplex PCR. V, J and clone size derive from that table, while D and trimming were established from the DNA sequence. Of roughly 220,000 clones detected, 82% appear once; the ten largest clones hold approximately 16%. The cohort comprised adults aged about 18 to 100 years residing in 20 to 30 US areas. The recovered donors of Cohort 3 showed two negative PCRs, clearance, or symptom resolution.

The sample comprised PBMCs or T cells enriched from blood (not recorded which). This chain uses TRBV28 with TRBJ1-1; no firm D call. This sequence was found in a man aged 40-50 years who had recovered from COVID-19. CDR3 coding DNA: TGTGCCAGCAGTTTATCTCCTAGATATGAAGCTTTCTTT. The encoded protein is CASSLSPRYEAFF.